Sequencing of this TCR beta chain was carried out in a study of control samples from healthy donors and cancer patients. The assay was immunoSEQ multiplex PCR, and TCRdb's table has in-frame clones only and misses some. The sample holds roughly 130,000 clones, about nine tenths seen once. V was shortened by 0 bases and J by 4 bases, with 6 bases between the two germline ends. The CDR3 runs 13 residues. Looked up from germline, CDR1 is SGHAT and CDR2 is FQNNGV. This receptor was identified in a woman aged 25-40 years in good health. The sequenced sample consisted of blood. V gene TRBV11-2 combines with J gene TRBJ1-2; D gene ambiguous. Here the CDR3 reads CASSLDGSYGYTF. The DNA of the CDR3 is TGTGCCAGCAGCTTAGATGGGAGCTATGGCTACACCTTC. The full variable domain, its missing parts supplied by reference TRBV11-2 and TRBJ1-2, is EAGVAQSPRYKIIEKRQSVAFWCNPISGHATLYWYQQILGQGPKLLIQFQNNGVVDDSQLPKDRFSAERLKGVDSTLKIQPAKLEDSAVYLCASSLDGSYGYTFGSGTRLTVV.